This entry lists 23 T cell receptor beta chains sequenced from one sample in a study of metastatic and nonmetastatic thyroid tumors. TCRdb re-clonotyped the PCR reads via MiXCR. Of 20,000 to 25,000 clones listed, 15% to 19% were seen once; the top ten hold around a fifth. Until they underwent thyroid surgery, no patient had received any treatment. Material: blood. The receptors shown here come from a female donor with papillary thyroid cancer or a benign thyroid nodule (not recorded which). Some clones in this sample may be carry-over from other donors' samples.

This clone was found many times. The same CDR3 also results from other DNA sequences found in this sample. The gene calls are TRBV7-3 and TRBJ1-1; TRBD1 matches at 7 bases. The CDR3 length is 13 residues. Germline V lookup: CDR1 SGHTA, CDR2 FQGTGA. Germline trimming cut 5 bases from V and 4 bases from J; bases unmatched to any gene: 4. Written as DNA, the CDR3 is TGTGCCAGCAGCCTAGACAGGGTCACTGAAGCTTTCTTT. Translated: CASSLDRVTEAFF.

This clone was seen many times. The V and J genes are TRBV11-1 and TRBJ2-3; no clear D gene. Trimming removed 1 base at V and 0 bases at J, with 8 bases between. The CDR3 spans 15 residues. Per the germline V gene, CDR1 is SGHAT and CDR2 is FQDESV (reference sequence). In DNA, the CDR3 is TGTGCCAGCAGCTTAGGACGGCTTAGCACAGATACGCAGTATTTT. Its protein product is CASSLGRLSTDTQYF.

The CDR3 region is CASSIISGYNSPLHF. CDR3 DNA: TGTGCCAGTAGTATCATATCCGGTTATAATTCACCCCTCCACTTT. The chain links TRBV19 to TRBJ1-6; D call uncertain. The CDR3 consists of 15 residues. V was cut by 3 bases and J by 4 bases, with 10 bases left in between. Germline CDR1 reads LNHDA; CDR2 reads SQIVND (reference sequence).

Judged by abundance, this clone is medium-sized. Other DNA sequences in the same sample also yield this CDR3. CDR3 amino acids: CASSLGAGGPHNEQFF. The DNA of the CDR3 is TGTGCCAGCAGTTTGGGAGCGGGAGGGCCCCACAATGAGCAGTTCTTC. The genes are TRBV28 and TRBJ2-1; TRBD2 agrees at 10 bases. J lost 5 bases, V lost 3 bases, and 7 bases had no gene match. The CDR3 consists of 16 residues. Germline V gene data show CDR1 as MDHEN and CDR2 as SYDVKM.

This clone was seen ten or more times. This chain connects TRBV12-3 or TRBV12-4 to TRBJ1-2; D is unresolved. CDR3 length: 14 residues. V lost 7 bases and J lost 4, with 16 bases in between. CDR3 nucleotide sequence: TGTGCCAGCATGGCGGTCGCTCGGGGCTATGGCTACACCTTC. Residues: CASMAVARGYGYTF.

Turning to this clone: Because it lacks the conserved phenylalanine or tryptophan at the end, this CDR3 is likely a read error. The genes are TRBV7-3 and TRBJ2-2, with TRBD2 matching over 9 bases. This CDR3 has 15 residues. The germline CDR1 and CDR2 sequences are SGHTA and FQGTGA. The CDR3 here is CAISSAGGNTGELFL. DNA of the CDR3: TGTGCCATCAGCTCAGCGGGGGGGAACACCGGGGAGCTGTTTCTT.

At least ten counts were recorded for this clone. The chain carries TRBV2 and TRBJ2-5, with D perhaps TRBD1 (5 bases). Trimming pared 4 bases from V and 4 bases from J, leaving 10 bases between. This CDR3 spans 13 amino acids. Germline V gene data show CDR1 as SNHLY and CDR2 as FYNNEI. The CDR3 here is CASSVRGGETQYF. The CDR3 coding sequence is TGTGCCAGCAGTGTTAGGGGTGGAGAGACCCAGTACTTC.

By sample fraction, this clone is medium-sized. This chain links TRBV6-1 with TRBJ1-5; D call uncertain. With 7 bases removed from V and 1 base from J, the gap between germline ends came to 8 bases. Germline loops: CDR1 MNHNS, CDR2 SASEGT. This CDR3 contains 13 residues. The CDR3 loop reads CASIVTSNQPQHF. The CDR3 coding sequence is TGTGCCAGCATAGTAACCAGCAATCAGCCCCAGCATTTT.

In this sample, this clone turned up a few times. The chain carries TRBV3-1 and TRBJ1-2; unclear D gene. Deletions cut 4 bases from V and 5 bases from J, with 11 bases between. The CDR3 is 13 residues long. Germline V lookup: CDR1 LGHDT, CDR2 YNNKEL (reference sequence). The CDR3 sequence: CASSPRNRYGYTF. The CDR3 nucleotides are TGTGCCAGCAGCCCTAGGAACCGTTATGGCTACACCTTC. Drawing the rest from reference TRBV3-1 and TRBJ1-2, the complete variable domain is DTAVSQTPKYLVTQMGNDKSIKCEQNLGHDTMYWYKQDSKKFLKIMFSYNNKELIINETVPNRFSPKSPDKAHLNLHINSLELGDSAVYFCASSPRNRYGYTFGSGTRLTVV.

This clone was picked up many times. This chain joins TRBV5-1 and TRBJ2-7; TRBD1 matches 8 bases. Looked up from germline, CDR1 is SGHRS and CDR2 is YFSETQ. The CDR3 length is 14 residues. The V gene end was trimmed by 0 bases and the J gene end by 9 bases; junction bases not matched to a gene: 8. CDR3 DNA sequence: TGCGCCAGCAGCTTGGGACAGGGGTCCGAAGGGCAGTACTTC. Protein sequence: CASSLGQGSEGQYF.

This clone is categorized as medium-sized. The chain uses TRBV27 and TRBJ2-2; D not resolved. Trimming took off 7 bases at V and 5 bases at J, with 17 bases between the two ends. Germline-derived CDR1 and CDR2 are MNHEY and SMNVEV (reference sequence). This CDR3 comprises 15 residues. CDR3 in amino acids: CASMVKAGSTGELFF. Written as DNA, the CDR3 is TGTGCCAGCATGGTTAAAGCAGGTTCAACCGGGGAGCTGTTTTTT.

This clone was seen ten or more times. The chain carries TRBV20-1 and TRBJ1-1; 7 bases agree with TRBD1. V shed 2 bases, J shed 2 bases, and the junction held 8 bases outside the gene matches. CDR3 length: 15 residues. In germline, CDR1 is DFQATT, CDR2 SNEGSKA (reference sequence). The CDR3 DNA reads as TGCAGTGCTAGACCCCCGACAGGGCTAAACACTGAAGCTTTCTTT. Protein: CSARPPTGLNTEAFF.

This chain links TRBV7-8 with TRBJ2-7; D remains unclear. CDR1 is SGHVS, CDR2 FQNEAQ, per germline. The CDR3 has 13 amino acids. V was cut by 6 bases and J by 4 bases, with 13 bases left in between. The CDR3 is CASRKQLRYEQYF. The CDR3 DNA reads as TGTGCCAGCAGGAAACAGTTGAGATACGAGCAGTACTTC. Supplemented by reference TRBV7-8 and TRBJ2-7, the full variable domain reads GAGVSQSPRYKVAKRGQDVALRCDPISGHVSLFWYQQALGQGPEFLTYFQNEAQLDKSGLPSDRFFAERPEGSVSTLKIQRTQQEDSAVYLCASRKQLRYEQYFGPGTRLTVT.

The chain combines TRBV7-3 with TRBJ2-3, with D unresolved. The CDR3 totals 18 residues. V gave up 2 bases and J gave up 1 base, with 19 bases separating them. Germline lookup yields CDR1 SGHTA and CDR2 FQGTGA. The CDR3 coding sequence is TGTGCCAGCAGCTTACGTTCTCTATCCGTTGGGGGCACAGATACGCAGTATTTT. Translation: CASSLRSLSVGGTDTQYF.

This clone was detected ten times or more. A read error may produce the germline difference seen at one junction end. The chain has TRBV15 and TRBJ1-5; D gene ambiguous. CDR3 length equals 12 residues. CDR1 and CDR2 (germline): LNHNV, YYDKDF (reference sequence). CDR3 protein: CATSGEGQPQHF. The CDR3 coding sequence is TGTGCCACCAGCGGAGAGGGTCAGCCCCAGCATTTT.

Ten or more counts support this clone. The CDR3 nucleotides read TGCGCCAGCAGACAGACAGGTAGCCAAGAGACCCAGTACTTC. This gives the protein CASRQTGSQETQYF. The chain has TRBV4-1 and TRBJ2-5; a weak D match, TRBD1 (6 bases). The germline V and J ends were trimmed by 6 bases and 1 base, with 12 bases remaining between them. The V gene's germline CDR1 is MGHRA and CDR2 YSYEKL. CDR3 length: 14 amino acids.

Written as DNA, the CDR3 is TGTGCCTGGAGTGTACCGGGCCCCGATCAGCCCCAGCATTTT. Translation: CAWSVPGPDQPQHF. V usage is TRBV30 and J usage is TRBJ1-5; D gene ambiguous. Trimming took off 0 bases at V and 5 bases at J, with 11 bases between the two ends. CDR1 and CDR2 (germline): GTSNPN, SVGIG (reference sequence). The CDR3 consists of 14 residues.

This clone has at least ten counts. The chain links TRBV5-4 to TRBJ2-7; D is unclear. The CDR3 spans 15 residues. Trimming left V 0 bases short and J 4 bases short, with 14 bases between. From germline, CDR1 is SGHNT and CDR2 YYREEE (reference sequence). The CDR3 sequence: CASSLDRHQAYEQYF. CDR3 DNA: TGTGCCAGCAGCTTGGATCGCCACCAGGCTTACGAGCAGTACTTC.

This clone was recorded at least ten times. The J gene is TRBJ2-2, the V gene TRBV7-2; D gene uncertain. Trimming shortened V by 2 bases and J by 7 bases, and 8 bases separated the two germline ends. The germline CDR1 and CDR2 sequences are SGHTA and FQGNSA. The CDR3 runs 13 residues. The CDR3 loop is CASSLMALGELFF. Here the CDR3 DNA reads TGTGCCAGCAGCTTAATGGCCCTCGGGGAGCTGTTTTTT.

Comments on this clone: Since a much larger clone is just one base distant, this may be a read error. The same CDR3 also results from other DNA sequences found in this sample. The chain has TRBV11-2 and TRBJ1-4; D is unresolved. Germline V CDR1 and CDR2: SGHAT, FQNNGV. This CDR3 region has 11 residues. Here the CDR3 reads CASSQSEKLFF. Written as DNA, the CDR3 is TGCGCCAGCAGCCAAAGTGAAAAACTGTTTTTT.

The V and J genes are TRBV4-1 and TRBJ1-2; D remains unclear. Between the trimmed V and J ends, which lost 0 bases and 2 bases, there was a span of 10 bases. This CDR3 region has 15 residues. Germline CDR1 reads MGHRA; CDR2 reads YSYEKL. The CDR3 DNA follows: TGCGCCAGCAGCCAAGAATTTGGCCAGAACTATGGCTACACCTTC. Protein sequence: CASSQEFGQNYGYTF.

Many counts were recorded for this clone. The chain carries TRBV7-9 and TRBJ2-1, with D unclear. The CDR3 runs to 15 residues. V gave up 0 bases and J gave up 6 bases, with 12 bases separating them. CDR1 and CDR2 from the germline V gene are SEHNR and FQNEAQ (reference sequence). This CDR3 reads CASSLAGSRGNEQFF. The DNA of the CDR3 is TGTGCCAGCAGCTTAGCGGGTTCCCGTGGCAATGAGCAGTTCTTC.

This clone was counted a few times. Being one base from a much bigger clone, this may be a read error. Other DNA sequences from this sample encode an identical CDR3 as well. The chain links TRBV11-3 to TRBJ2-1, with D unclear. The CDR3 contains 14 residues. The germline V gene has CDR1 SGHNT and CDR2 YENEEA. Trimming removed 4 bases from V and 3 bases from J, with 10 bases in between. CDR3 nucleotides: TGTGCCAGCAGCTCACGTGACTTCTACAATGAGCAGTTCTTC. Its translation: CASSSRDFYNEQFF.